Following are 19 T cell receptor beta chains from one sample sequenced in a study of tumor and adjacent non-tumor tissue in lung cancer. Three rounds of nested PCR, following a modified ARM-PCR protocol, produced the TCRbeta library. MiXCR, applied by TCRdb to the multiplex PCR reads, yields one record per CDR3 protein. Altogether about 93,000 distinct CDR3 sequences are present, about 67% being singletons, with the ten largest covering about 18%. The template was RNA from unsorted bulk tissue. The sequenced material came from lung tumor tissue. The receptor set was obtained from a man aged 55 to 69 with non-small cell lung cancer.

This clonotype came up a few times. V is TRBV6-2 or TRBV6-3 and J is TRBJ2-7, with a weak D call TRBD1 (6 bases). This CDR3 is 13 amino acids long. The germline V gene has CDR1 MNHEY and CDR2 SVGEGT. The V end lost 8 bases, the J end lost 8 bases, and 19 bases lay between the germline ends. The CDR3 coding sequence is TGTGCCAGCGGTTCGGACAGCTCGAACAAGCAGTACTTC. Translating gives CASGSDSSNKQYF.

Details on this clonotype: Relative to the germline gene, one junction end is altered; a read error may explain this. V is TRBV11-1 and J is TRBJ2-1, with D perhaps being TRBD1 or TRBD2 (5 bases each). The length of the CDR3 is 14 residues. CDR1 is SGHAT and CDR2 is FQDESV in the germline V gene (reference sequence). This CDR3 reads CASSLVSGGIEQFF. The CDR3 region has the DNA TGTGCAAGCAGCTTAGTCAGTGGGGGAATTGAGCAGTTCTTC.

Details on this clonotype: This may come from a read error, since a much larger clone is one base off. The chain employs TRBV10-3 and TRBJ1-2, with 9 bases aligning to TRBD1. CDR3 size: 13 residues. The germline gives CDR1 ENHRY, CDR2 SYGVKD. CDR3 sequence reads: CVIIGDRDYGYTF. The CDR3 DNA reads TGTGTCATCATTGGGGACAGGGACTATGGCTACACCTTC.

The DNA for the CDR3 is TGTGCCAGCGATTCAAGCGACGGACGGACTAGCGGGAGAAGGGATGAGCAGTTCTTC. It codes for CASDSSDGRTSGRRDEQFF. V usage is TRBV12-3 or TRBV12-4 and J usage is TRBJ2-1; 13 bases are a match to TRBD2. There are 19 residues in the CDR3. J was trimmed by 8 bases and V by 8 bases; bases with no gene match: 21.

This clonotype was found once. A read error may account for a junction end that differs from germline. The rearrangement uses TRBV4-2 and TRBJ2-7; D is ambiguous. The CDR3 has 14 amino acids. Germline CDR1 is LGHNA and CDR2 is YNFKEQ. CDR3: CVSSQDVNSYEQYF. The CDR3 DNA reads TGTGTCAGCAGCCAAGATGTGAACTCCTACGAGCAGTACTTC.

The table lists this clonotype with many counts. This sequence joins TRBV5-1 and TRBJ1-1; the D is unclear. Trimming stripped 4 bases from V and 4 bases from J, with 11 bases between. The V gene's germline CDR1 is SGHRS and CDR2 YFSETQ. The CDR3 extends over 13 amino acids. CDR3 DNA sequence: TGCGCCAGCAGCCCTCTAGTGGGCACTGAAGCTTTCTTT. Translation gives CASSPLVGTEAFF.

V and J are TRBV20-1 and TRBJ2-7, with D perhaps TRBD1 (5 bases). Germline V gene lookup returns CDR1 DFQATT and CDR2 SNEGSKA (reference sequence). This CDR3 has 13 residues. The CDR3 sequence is CRAHADTGYEQYF. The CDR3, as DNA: TGCAGAGCTCATGCGGACACAGGTTACGAGCAGTACTTC.

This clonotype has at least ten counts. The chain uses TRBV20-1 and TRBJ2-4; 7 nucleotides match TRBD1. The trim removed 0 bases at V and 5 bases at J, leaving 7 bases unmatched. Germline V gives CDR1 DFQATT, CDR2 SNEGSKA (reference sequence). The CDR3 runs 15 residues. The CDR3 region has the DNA TGCAGTGCTAGAGATGACAGGGCAGCGCAAAACATTCAGTACTTC. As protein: CSARDDRAAQNIQYF.

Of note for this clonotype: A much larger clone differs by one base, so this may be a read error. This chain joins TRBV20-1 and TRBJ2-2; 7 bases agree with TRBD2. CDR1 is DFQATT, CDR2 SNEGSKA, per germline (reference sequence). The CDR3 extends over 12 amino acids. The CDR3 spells CTAKGGAGELFF. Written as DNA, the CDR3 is TGCACTGCTAAGGGAGGGGCCGGGGAGCTGTTTTTT.

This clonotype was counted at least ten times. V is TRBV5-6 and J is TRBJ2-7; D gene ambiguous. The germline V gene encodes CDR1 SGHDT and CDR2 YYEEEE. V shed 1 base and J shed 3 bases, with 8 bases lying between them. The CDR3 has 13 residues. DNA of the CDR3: TGTGCCAGCAGCTTGTCAGGATTCTACGAGCAGTACTTC. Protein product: CASSLSGFYEQYF.

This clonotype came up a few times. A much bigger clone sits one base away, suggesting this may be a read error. CDR3: CASSYSADRSPLQF. Here the CDR3 DNA reads TGTGCCAGCAGTTATTCGGCGGACCGATCACCCCTCCAGTTT. V usage is TRBV6-5 and J usage is TRBJ1-6; no clear D. This CDR3 has 14 residues. CDR1 is MNHEY, CDR2 SVGAGI, per germline.

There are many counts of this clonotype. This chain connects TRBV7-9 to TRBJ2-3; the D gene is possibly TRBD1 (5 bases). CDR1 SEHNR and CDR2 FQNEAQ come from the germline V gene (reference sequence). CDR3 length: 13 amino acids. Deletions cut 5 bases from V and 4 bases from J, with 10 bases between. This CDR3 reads CASSQGSADTQYF. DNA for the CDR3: TGTGCCAGCAGCCAGGGATCCGCAGATACGCAGTATTTT.

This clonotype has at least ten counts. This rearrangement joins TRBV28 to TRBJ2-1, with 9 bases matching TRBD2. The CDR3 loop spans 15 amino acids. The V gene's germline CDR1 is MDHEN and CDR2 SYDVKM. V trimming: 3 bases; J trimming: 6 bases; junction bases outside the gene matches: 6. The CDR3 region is CASSFIAGVVNEQFF. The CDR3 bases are TGTGCCAGCAGTTTCATAGCGGGAGTCGTCAATGAGCAGTTCTTC.

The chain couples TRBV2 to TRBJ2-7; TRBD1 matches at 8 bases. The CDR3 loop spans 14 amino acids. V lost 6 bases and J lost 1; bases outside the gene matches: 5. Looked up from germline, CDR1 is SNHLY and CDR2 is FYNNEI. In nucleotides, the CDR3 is TGTGCCAGCAGCGAACAGGGGGAGTCCTACGAGCAGTACTTC. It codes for CASSEQGESYEQYF. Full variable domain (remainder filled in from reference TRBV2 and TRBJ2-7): EPEVTQTPSHQVTQMGQEVILRCVPISNHLYFYWYRQILGQKVEFLVSFYNNEISEKSEIFDDQFSVERPDGSNFTLKIRSTKLEDSAMYFCASSEQGESYEQYFGPGTRLTVT.

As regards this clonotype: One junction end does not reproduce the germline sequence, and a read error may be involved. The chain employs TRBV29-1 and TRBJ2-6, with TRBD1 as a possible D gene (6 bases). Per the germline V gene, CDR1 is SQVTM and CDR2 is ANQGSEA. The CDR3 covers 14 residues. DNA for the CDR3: TGCATCGTTGGACAGAACCCTGGGGCCAACGTCCTGACTTTC. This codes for CIVGQNPGANVLTF.

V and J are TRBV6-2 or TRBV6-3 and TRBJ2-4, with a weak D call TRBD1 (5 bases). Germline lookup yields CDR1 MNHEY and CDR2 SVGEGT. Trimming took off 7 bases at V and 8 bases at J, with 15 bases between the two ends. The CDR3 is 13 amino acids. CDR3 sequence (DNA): TGTGCCAGCAATATACAAGGGGTATACATTCAGTACTTC. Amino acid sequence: CASNIQGVYIQYF.

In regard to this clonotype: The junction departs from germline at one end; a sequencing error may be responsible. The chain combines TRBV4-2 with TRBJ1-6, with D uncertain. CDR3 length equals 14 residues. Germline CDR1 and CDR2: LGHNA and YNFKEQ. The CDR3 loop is CASRQEGSSSPLHF. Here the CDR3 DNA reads TGTGCCAGCAGACAAGAGGGCAGTAGTTCTCCCCTCCACTTT.

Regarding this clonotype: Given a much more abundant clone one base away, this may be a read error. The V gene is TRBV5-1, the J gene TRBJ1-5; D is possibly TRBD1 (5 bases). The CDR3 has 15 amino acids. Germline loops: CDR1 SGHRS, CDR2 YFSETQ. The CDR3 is CANSLDGGLNQPQHF. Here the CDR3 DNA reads TGCGCCAACAGCTTGGATGGGGGTTTAAATCAGCCCCAGCATTTT.

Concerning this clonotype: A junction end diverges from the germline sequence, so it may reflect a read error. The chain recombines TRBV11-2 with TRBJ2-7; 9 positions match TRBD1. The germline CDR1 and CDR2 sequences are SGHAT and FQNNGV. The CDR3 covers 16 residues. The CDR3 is CVSSLLLGQGSYELYF. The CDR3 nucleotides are TGTGTCAGCAGCTTACTCCTCGGACAGGGGAGCTACGAGCTGTACTTC.